The sequence of this T cell receptor (beta chain) was determined in a study of graft-versus-host responses after intestinal transplantation. Across the whole study: Tacrolimus and steroids were given for around three years to all recipients after anti-thymocyte globulin induction.

Study-level results: The marrow of recipients harbored GvH clones, and ileum or blood showed some of them first. Patients with graft-donor T cell macrochimerism had high graft-versus-host to host-versus-graft clonal ratios in allografts. Peak circulating GvH clone levels tracked with early post-transplant HvG declines.

After removal of 5 bases from V and 7 bases from J, the junction contained 4 bases not matched to a gene. CDR3 length: 14 amino acids. Germline V gene data show CDR1 as MNHEY and CDR2 as SVGAGI. The assay was immunoSEQ multiplex PCR, and TCRdb's table has in-frame clones only and misses some. This sample has about 66,000 clones; roughly 88% occur once, and the top ten carry approximately 1.3%. Notes on this clone: Its antigen remains unknown.

The rearrangement joins TRBV6-5 to TRBJ1-4; 10 nucleotides align to TRBD1. The sample consisted of unstimulated CD8+ T cells sorted from spleen or lymph node cells, taken before intestinal transplant. The sequence was collected from a human donor who received an intestinal transplant. CDR3 protein: CASSGTGDGEKLFF. The CDR3 DNA reads as TGTGCCAGCAGTGGGACAGGGGATGGTGAAAAACTGTTTTTT.